The T cell receptor (beta chain) under discussion was sequenced for a study of cytomegalovirus exposure and HLA in healthy donors. TCRdb keeps only in-frame clones here, not all; method: immunoSEQ multiplex PCR. The sample lists about 110,000 clones; 88% were seen once. The CDR3 consists of 19 residues. The J segment lost 2 bases and the V segment lost 5 bases, leaving 15 bases of the junction unmatched. CDR1 and CDR2 (germline): MNHEY, SMNVEV (reference sequence). As regards this clone: The antigen is unknown.

Overall study results and limits: A few of the chains that were CMV-associated were confirmed in vitro to be specific for CMV antigens. Later, an analysis found that TCR clusters from the first cohort tended to co-occur in the roughly 120 validation repertoires. Listed as cytomegalovirus-associated were 150 to 200 TCR beta chains. Reportedly, cytomegalovirus status was diagnosed with high sensitivity and specificity.

The source of this sequence is a woman between 18 and 29 years old in good health and CMV-seronegative. Sequences were obtained from PBMCs. This rearrangement joins TRBV27 to TRBJ1-5, with 10 bases identical to TRBD1. The CDR3 nucleotides read TGTGCCAGCAGTCCCTACCACGGCCAAGGACAGGGGGGCAATCAGCCCCAGCATTTT. It encodes CASSPYHGQGQGGNQPQHF.